This T cell receptor beta chain was identified in a study of technical replicates of blood from a handful of donors. The V end was cut by 0 bases, the J end by 4 bases, with 9 bases between. This CDR3 contains 15 residues. The germline V gene has CDR1 SEHNR and CDR2 FQNEAQ (reference sequence). Assay: immunoSEQ multiplex PCR; the TCRdb copy retains only in-frame clones and omits some. The sample contains roughly 50,000 clones, over 90% of which appear only once. V usage is TRBV7-9 and J usage is TRBJ2-2; D perhaps matches TRBD2 (5 bases). The sequenced sample consisted of PBMCs. The sequence derives from a human donor in good health. Some clones in this sample may be carry-over from other donors' samples. The CDR3 region has the DNA TGTGCCAGCAGCTTAGCGTTGGGGAGCACCGGGGAGCTGTTTTTT. Its translation is CASSLALGSTGELFF.